This T cell receptor beta chain was captured in a study of vaccination and CD4 T cells after COVID-19 (dated by TCRdb to between 2021 and 2022). Concerning the study at large: The convalescent cohort comprised six males and four females, including two Hispanic individuals, seven Caucasians, two Asians and one multiracial person. Participants received two doses of either the Pfizer-BioNTech BNT162b2 vaccine (n=8) or the Moderna mRNA-1273 vaccine (n=2). Post-COVID blood samples were collected from convalescent patients a median of around 100 days after diagnosis, with a range of roughly 35 to 170 days. Post-vaccine blood samples were taken a median of 72 days after the second vaccine dose, with a range of 14 to 241 days. Overlapping spike peptide pools from SARS-CoV-2 and from the common cold coronaviruses HCoV-NL63, HCoV-OC43 and HCoV-229E were used as culture stimuli. Control cultures received a CEFX viral epitope pool as the positive control, an HIV-1 Nef peptide pool as the negative control, or no peptide. The spike-specific CD4+ TCR repertoire was compared before and after mRNA vaccination in over 9 COVID-19 convalescent patients and a handful of infection-naive healthy vaccine recipients.

A remark on this clonotype: Its antigen remains undetermined. It has no much larger one-base neighbor in the sample; base qualities were not kept.

Overall study outcomes, separate from this receptor: The number of convalescent patients in the study was relatively small, and the study did not examine early timepoints following natural infection. The median number of SARS-CoV-2-reactive clonotypes rose from around 21 after infection to 38 after vaccination, but the change was not significant. Of the vaccine-specific clones in convalescent patients, 304 of 307, or nearly all, reacted only to SARS-CoV-2 spike and did not cross-react with common cold coronaviruses. Among convalescent patients, a median roughly 90% of the SARS-CoV-2-reactive clones seen after vaccination appeared only after vaccination, which suggests priming specific to the vaccine.

Read against the paper, the sample's treatment or condition label means: roughly ten-day PBMC culture with coronavirus spike peptide pools or control peptides (ViraFEST assay). The ViraFEST assay, used in the study, expanded antigen-specific T cells with peptide pools and then identified the expanded clonotypes through TCR sequencing. Healthy vaccine recipients had no prior SARS-CoV-2 infection, confirmed by negative nucleocapsid antibody tests before and after vaccination. Each well held roughly 2.2 million PBMCs cultured in IMDM containing roughly 5.4% human AB serum and around 9.2 IU/ml IL-2, with 8.5 to 10 ug/ml peptide pools added. Half of the culture medium was replaced with fresh IL-2-containing medium on days 3 and 7. After about nine days of culture, CD4+ T cells were isolated by negative selection with the EasySep CD4+ T cell isolation kit. PBMCs were separated from whole blood using Ficoll-Paque Plus gradient centrifugation and then either used fresh or cryopreserved at -140C. Culture conditions were generally each tested in triplicate wells.

Libraries were constructed by PCR. DNA from cultured CD4+ T cells was subjected to TCR sequencing with the Oncomine TCR Beta short-read assay at the Johns Hopkins FTIC core. Genomic DNA was extracted from the cultured CD4+ T cells with the QIAamp micro DNA kit. Oncomine TCR Beta libraries made from cultured CD4+ T cells were pooled using unique dual indexes and sequenced on an Illumina iSeq 100. The source study handled its data this way. Non-productive sequences were removed, and CDR3s that did not start with C, did not end with F or W, or were shorter than 7 amino acids were discarded. Antigen-specific clonotypes were identified with the MANAFEST web application by comparing peptide-stimulated wells with reference and other culture wells. An FDR below 0.05, an odds ratio above 5, and a productive frequency above 0.1% in at least two of three replicate wells were required for clones to be considered positive. Cross-reactive clonotypes were defined as significantly expanded in both SARS-CoV-2 spike wells and at least one common cold coronavirus spike condition. Similarity between CDR3 sequences was evaluated in R version 3.6.1 using Levenshtein distances (stringdist) and unrooted phylogenetic trees (ape). TCRdb reprocessing: public reads trimmed at Q25 with fastp, clones called with MiXCR, in-frame beta chains kept. Every CDR3 protein is listed once, alongside the most common genes and DNA of its rows. These V and J calls are TCRdb output, not the study's own analysis. This sample comprises some 21,000 distinct CDR3 sequences, 42% of them detected only once. The ten most abundant clones make up 25% to 35% of the sample.

From a lookup of the germline V gene, CDR1 and CDR2 are MNHNS and SASEGT. At the junction V is shortened by 10 bases and J by 0 bases, with 15 bases in between. Inclusive of the bounding cysteine and phenylalanine, the CDR3 is 14 residues long. Only the CDR3 DNA is retained, 42 bases long and in frame from the first base. This receptor was taken from a human donor who received a COVID-19 vaccine. The chain is assembled from TRBV6-1 and TRBJ1-1; TRBD1 could be the D gene, as 6 bases match. Sequenced here: CD4+ T cells from blood, cultured in vitro, sampled before SARS-CoV-2 vaccination. CDR3 loop: CATMPGHLNTEAFF. The DNA reads TGTGCCACTATGCCGGGACATTTGAACACTGAAGCTTTCTTT.